Detailed here is one T cell receptor (beta chain). Its matching antigen is unknown. Germline CDR1 reads MNHNY; CDR2 reads SVGAGI (reference sequence). V shed 7 bases, J shed 8 bases, and the junction held 10 bases outside the gene matches. This CDR3 contains 14 residues. The sample is drawn from a study of cytomegalovirus exposure and HLA in healthy donors. Study outcomes and limitations: In vitro checks showed that three CMV-associated chains really do target CMV antigens.

Repertoires were generated with immunoSEQ multiplex PCR, while TCRdb's copy carries only in-frame clones and drops some. This table holds about 160,000 clones, approximately 96% found once. The chain joins TRBV6-6 to TRBJ1-4, with TRBD1 identical over 7 bases. The sequenced material came from PBMCs. This receptor was identified in a woman younger than 30 in good health and CMV-seronegative. CDR3 region: CASIPGTAGEKLFF. The CDR3 region has the DNA TGTGCCAGCATCCCCGGGACAGCTGGGGAAAAACTGTTTTTT.